Following are 25 T cell receptor beta chains from one sample sequenced in a study of tumor and adjacent non-tumor tissue in lung cancer. No cell sorting was done before RNA was extracted from the tissue. More than 3 cm separated this lung sample from the edge of the tumor. The library came from three nested PCR rounds adapted from ARM-PCR protocols. TCRdb recomputed calls from the multiplex PCR reads with MiXCR, one row per CDR3 protein. The data contain tens of thousands of distinct CDR3 sequences, about 70% of them singletons. Sequencing input: distant non-tumor lung tissue. These receptors were collected from a woman aged 55-69 years with non-small cell lung cancer.

Turning to this clonotype: A much larger clone differs by one base, so this may be a read error. V and J are TRBV20-1 and TRBJ1-2; 10 bases line up with TRBD1. The V and J ends lost 5 bases and 9 bases, in that order; junction bases with no gene match: 6. The CDR3 has 12 residues. The V gene's germline CDR1 is DFQATT and CDR2 SNEGSKA (reference sequence). In DNA form, the CDR3 reads TGCAGTGCTGAAGGACAGGGGGTCTGCTACACCTTC. As protein: CSAEGQGVCYTF.

Details on this clonotype: The conserved phenylalanine or tryptophan is not found at the CDR3 terminus, so this likely reflects a read error. The chain joins TRBV4-3 to TRBJ2-3, with D perhaps TRBD2 (6 bases). Trimming cost V 5 bases and J 1 base, with 13 bases left between them. This CDR3 contains 15 residues. Germline V lookup: CDR1 LGHNA, CDR2 YSLEER. CDR3 residues: CASSNGLTGTDTQYR. The CDR3 DNA sequence: TGCGCCAGCAGCAACGGACTAACGGGCACAGATACGCAGTATCGT.

The table lists this clonotype with a few counts. This chain uses TRBV11-2 with TRBJ2-3; D is ambiguous. This CDR3 is built from 12 residues. Germline V CDR1 and CDR2: SGHAT, FQNNGV. Here the CDR3 reads CGSSLNADTQYF. The DNA of the CDR3 is TGTGGCAGTAGCTTAAATGCAGATACGCAGTATTTT.

With regard to this clonotype: At one end, the junction sequence differs from germline, possibly due to a read error. The CDR3 region has the DNA TGTGCGAGCAGTTACGGCGGGACCTCAATCAATGAGGAGTTCTTC. Translation gives CASSYGGTSINEEFF. The V and J genes are TRBV6-2 or TRBV6-3 and TRBJ2-1; a possible D gene is TRBD2 (6 bases). The CDR3 spans 15 residues. In germline, CDR1 is MNHEY, CDR2 SVGEGT.

The chain links TRBV11-3 to TRBJ1-4; a weak D match, TRBD1 (6 bases). The CDR3 is made up of 17 amino acids. Looked up from germline, CDR1 is SGHNT and CDR2 is YENEEA. Here the CDR3 reads CTSSRHRGAGTNEKLFF. The CDR3 DNA sequence: TGTACTAGCAGCCGGCACCGGGGGGCCGGAACTAATGAAAAACTGTTTTTT.

This clonotype was found a few times. This clone may be a read error of a much larger clone one base away. This chain uses TRBV6-2 or TRBV6-3 with TRBJ2-1; D possibly corresponds to TRBD2 (8 bases). Trimming stripped 4 bases from V and 9 bases from J, with 19 bases between. The CDR3 runs 15 residues. Germline lookup yields CDR1 MNHEY and CDR2 SVGEGT. The CDR3 DNA is TGTGCCAGCAGTTCCGGGACTAGGTGGGACAGTGAGCAGTTCTTC. Amino acid sequence: CASSSGTRWDSEQFF.

As for this clonotype: Mismatch with germline at one junction end may stem from a read error. The gene calls are TRBV28 and TRBJ2-7; 9 nucleotides line up with TRBD2. Per germline, CDR1 MDHEN and CDR2 SYDVKM. CDR3 length equals 14 residues. CDR3 loop: CVSKKDSGRYEQYF. As DNA, the CDR3 is TGTGTCAGCAAAAAGGATAGCGGGAGATATGAGCAGTACTTC.

Details on this clonotype: A much larger clone differs from this one at a single base, so this may be a read error. V gene TRBV20-1 combines with J gene TRBJ2-2; 9 nucleotides agree with TRBD2. Germline-derived CDR1 and CDR2 are DFQATT and SNEGSKA (reference sequence). This CDR3 is built from 18 residues. V lost 5 bases to trimming and J lost 0 bases; unmatched junction nucleotides: 13. The CDR3 sequence: CSASGRASGATNTGELFF. CDR3 coding DNA: TGCAGTGCTTCAGGGAGGGCTAGCGGGGCCACGAACACCGGGGAGCTGTTTTTT.

On this clonotype itself: One end of the junction fails to match germline, which may point to a read error. The rearrangement joins TRBV6-2 or TRBV6-3 to TRBJ1-4, with D possibly matching TRBD1 (6 bases). This CDR3 spans 18 amino acids. Germline V gene data show CDR1 as MNHEY and CDR2 as SVGEGT. In DNA, the CDR3 is TGTGCCAGCAGAAATTTCGAAGAGCCGGACAGTTCTAATGAAAAACCGTTTTTT. This codes for CASRNFEEPDSSNEKPFF.

This chain connects TRBV29-1 to TRBJ1-2, with a weak D call TRBD1 (5 bases). V was clipped by 8 bases and J by 0 bases, with 19 bases between them. This CDR3 is 15 amino acids long. CDR1 and CDR2 (germline): SQVTM, ANQGSEA. The CDR3 reads CSPQGVWIANYGYTF. Written as DNA, the CDR3 is TGCAGCCCCCAGGGCGTCTGGATTGCTAACTATGGCTACACCTTC.

This clonotype is a singleton in its sample. Because it lacks the conserved phenylalanine or tryptophan at the end, this CDR3 is likely a read error. The CDR3 DNA sequence: TGTGCCAGCAGTAAGGCGGGACTTATGGACACCGGGGAGCTGTTTTAT. The encoded protein is CASSKAGLMDTGELFY. The chain couples TRBV6-6 to TRBJ2-2, with D possibly matching TRBD2 (6 bases). Trimming pared 5 bases from V and 3 bases from J, leaving 16 bases between. Germline CDR1 reads MNHNY; CDR2 reads SVGAGI (reference sequence). This CDR3 region has 16 residues.

By its share, this clonotype is medium-sized. This chain connects TRBV12-3 or TRBV12-4 to TRBJ2-7; the D gene is possibly TRBD2 (5 bases). The CDR3 covers 13 residues. With 4 bases removed from V and 7 bases from J, the gap between germline ends came to 14 bases. The CDR3 nucleotides read TGTGCCAGCAGTTCTGGATCCCCGGGAGAGCAGTACTTC. Its translation is CASSSGSPGEQYF.

As to this clonotype: At one end, the junction sequence differs from germline, possibly due to a read error. The rearrangement joins TRBV6-1 to TRBJ1-6; 9 positions agree with TRBD1. CDR1 and CDR2 (germline): MNHNS, SASEGT. The CDR3 is 15 amino acids. The CDR3 reads CASSVKGQGSSSLHF. The CDR3 DNA reads as TGTGCCAGCAGTGTGAAAGGACAGGGGTCATCATCCCTGCACTTT.

As for this clonotype: An end of the junction does not agree with germline; a read error may underlie this. Here the CDR3 reads CVSNRADGFDEQFF. CDR3 coding DNA: TGTGTCAGCAACCGGGCCGATGGATTCGATGAGCAGTTCTTC. The J gene is TRBJ2-1, the V gene TRBV11-1; D is undetermined. Germline CDR1 reads SGHAT; CDR2 reads FQDESV (reference sequence). The CDR3 contains 14 residues.

V and J are TRBV12-3 or TRBV12-4 and TRBJ2-3; D unresolved. The V and J ends lost 5 bases and 2 bases respectively, with 14 bases between them. This CDR3 contains 15 residues. CDR3 sequence: CASSPQAAHTDTQYF. The CDR3 DNA follows: TGTGCCAGCAGTCCCCAGGCGGCCCACACAGATACGCAGTATTTT.

Notes on this clonotype: An end of the junction differs from the germline gene, which may be a read error. V usage is TRBV6-5 and J usage is TRBJ2-2, with D tentatively TRBD1 (6 bases). The CDR3 runs to 14 residues. Germline V gene lookup returns CDR1 MNHEY and CDR2 SVGAGI. CDR3 amino acids: CASSGDRNIGELLF. CDR3 sequence (DNA): TGTGCCAGCAGCGGCGACAGGAACATCGGGGAGCTGCTTTTT.

Remarks on this clonotype: A junction end diverges from the germline sequence, so it may reflect a read error. The chain has TRBV6-5 and TRBJ1-3, with D unresolved. The CDR3 length is 15 residues. CDR1 is MNHEY and CDR2 is SVGAGI in the germline V gene. CDR3 sequence reads: CASSYGLRTGNTTYF. CDR3 nucleotides: TGTGCCAGCAGTTACGGCCTGCGCACTGGAAACACCACATATTTT.

To note about this clonotype: Germline is not matched at one junction end, which may reflect a read error. V is TRBV29-1 and J is TRBJ2-2; a possible D gene is TRBD2 (6 bases). This CDR3 comprises 14 residues. From germline, CDR1 is SQVTM and CDR2 ANQGSEA. The CDR3: CSVGGLTSTGELFF. The CDR3 bases are TGCAGTGTTGGGGGACTGACGAGCACCGGGGAGCTGTTTTTT.

The rearrangement links TRBV11-2 to TRBJ2-5, with D possibly TRBD1 on 6 matching bases. The CDR3 contains 17 residues. Trimming cost V 2 bases and J 9 bases, with 25 bases left between them. Germline assignment: CDR1 SGHAT and CDR2 FQNNGV. Here the CDR3 DNA reads TGTGCCAGCAGCTTATCCAGGGGAAACGGTTATACGGAGGCCCAGTACTTC. This encodes CASSLSRGNGYTEAQYF.

This clonotype was counted at least ten times. Germline and junction disagree at one end, which may indicate a read error. The chain links TRBV24-1 to TRBJ2-5; the D gene could be TRBD1 or TRBD2 (5 bases each). Germline CDR1 and CDR2: KGHDR and SFDVKD. CDR3 length equals 15 residues. The CDR3 DNA is TGTGCCACCAGTGTTTTGAGGGGTACTCAAGAGACCCAGTACTTC. Amino acids: CATSVLRGTQETQYF.

V gene TRBV14 combines with J gene TRBJ2-1; TRBD1 agrees at 8 bases. CDR1 and CDR2 (germline): SGHDN, FVKESK. This CDR3 region has 13 residues. V was pared by 5 bases and J by 9 bases, with 6 bases of the junction left unmatched. This chain's CDR3 is CASSLDRDSEQFF. In nucleotides, the CDR3 is TGTGCCAGCAGCTTGGACAGGGATAGTGAGCAGTTCTTC. The entire variable domain, with the rest obtained from reference TRBV14 and TRBJ2-1, is as follows: EAGVTQFPSHSVIEKGQTVTLRCDPISGHDNLYWYRRVMGKEIKFLLHFVKESKQDESGMPNNRFLAERTGGTYSTLKVQPAELEDSGVYFCASSLDRDSEQFFGPGTRLTVL.

This clonotype was counted once. A single base separates this from a much larger clone, so it may be a read error. The chain has TRBV24-1 and TRBJ2-3; 10 bases fit TRBD1. The CDR3 is made up of 16 amino acids. Germline CDR1 and CDR2: KGHDR and SFDVKD. CDR3 DNA: TGTGCCACCAGTGGCAGACAGGGGGCCGGCACAGATACGAAGTATTTT. Translating it yields CATSGRQGAGTDTKYF.

Points on this clonotype: A junction boundary mismatches the germline segment, possibly from a read error. This chain links TRBV11-2 with TRBJ1-2; perhaps TRBD1 as D (5 bases). In germline, CDR1 is SGHAT, CDR2 FQNNGV. The CDR3 runs 13 residues. The CDR3 spells CVSSREGKGGYTF. CDR3 bases: TGTGTCAGCAGCAGGGAGGGGAAGGGAGGCTACACCTTC.

In this sample, this clonotype turned up a few times. A much bigger clone sits one base away, suggesting this may be a read error. The chain has TRBV5-1 and TRBJ2-7, with 7 positions matching TRBD1. The CDR3 sequence is 14 residues long. Per germline, CDR1 SGHRS and CDR2 YFSETQ. The V gene end was trimmed by 7 bases and the J gene end by 5 bases; junction bases not matched to a gene: 12. As DNA, the CDR3 is TGCGCCAGCGGCATACAGGGGCGGTTAGACGAGCAGTACTTC. Its protein product is CASGIQGRLDEQYF.

This clonotype turned up a few times. A much larger clone lies a single base off, so this may be a read error. The rearrangement joins TRBV5-5 to TRBJ2-6; unclear D gene. V was pared by 4 bases and J by 3 bases, with 14 bases between. Germline lookup yields CDR1 SGHKS and CDR2 YYEKEE (reference sequence). The CDR3 runs to 16 residues. The CDR3, as DNA: TGTGCCAGCAGCCTAGGGCGGTTAAGTGGGGCCAACGTCCTGACTTTC. Translated, it gives CASSLGRLSGANVLTF.